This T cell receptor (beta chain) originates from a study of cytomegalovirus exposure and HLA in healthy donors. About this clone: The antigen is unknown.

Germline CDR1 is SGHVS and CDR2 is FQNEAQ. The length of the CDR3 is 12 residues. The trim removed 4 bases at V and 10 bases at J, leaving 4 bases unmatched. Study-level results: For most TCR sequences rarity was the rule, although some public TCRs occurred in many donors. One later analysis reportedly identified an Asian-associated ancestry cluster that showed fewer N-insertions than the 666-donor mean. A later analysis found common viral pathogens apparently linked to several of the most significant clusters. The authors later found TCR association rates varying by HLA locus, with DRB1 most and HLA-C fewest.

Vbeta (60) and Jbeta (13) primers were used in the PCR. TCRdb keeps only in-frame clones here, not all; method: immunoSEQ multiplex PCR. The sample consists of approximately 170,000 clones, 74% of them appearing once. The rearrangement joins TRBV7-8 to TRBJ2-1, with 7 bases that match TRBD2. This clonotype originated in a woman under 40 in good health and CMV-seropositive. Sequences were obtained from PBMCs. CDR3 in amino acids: CASSSSGREQFF. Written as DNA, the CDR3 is TGTGCCAGCAGCTCTAGCGGCAGAGAGCAGTTCTTC. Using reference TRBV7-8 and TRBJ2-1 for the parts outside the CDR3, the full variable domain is GAGVSQSPRYKVAKRGQDVALRCDPISGHVSLFWYQQALGQGPEFLTYFQNEAQLDKSGLPSDRFFAERPEGSVSTLKIQRTQQEDSAVYLCASSSSGREQFFGPGTRLTVL.